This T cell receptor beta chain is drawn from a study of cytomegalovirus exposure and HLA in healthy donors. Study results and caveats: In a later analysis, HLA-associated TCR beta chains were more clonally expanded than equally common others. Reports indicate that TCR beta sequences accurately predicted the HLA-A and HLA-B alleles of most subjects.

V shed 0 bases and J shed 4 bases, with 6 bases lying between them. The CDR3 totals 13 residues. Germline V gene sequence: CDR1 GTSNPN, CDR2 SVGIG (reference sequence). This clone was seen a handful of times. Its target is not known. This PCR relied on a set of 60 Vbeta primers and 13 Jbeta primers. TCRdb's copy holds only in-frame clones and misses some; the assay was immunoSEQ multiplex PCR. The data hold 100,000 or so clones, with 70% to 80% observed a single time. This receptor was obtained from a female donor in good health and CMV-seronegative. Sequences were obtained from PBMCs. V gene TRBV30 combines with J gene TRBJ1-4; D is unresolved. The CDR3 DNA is TGTGCCTGGAGTGTATCCCTTAATGAAAAACTGTTTTTT. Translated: CAWSVSLNEKLFF.